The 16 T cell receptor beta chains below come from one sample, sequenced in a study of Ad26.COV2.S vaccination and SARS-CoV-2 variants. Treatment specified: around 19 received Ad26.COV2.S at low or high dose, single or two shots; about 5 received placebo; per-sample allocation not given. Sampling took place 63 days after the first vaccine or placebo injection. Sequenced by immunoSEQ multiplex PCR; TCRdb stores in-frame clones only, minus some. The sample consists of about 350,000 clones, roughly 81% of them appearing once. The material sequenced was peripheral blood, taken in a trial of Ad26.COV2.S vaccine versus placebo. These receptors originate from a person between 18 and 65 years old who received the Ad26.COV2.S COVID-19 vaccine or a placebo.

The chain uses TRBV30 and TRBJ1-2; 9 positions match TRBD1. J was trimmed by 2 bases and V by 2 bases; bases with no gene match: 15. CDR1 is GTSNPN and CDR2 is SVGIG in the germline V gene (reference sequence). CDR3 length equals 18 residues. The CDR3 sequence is CAWSSTGGQGDVNYGYTF. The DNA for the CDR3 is TGTGCCTGGAGTTCAACGGGGGGACAGGGTGATGTGAACTATGGCTACACCTTC.

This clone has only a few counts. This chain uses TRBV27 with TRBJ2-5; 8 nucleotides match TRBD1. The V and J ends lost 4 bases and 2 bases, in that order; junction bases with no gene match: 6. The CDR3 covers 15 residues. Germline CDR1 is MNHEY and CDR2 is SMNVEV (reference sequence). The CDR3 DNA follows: TGTGCCAGCAGTTCCGGGACAGGTGTTCAAGAGACCCAGTACTTC. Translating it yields CASSSGTGVQETQYF.

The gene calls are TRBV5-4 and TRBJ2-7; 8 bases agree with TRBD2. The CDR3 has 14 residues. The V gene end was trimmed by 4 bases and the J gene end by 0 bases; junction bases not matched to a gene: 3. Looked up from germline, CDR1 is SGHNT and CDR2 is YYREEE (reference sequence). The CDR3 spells CASSERGSSYEQYF. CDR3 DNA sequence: TGTGCCAGCAGCGAGCGGGGGAGCTCCTACGAGCAGTACTTC.

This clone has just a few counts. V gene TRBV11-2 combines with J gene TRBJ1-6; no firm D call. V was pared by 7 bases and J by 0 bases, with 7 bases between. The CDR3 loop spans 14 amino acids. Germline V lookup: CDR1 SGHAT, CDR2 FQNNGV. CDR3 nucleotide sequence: TGTGCCAGCACCGGAAGCTCCTATAATTCACCCCTCCACTTT. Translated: CASTGSSYNSPLHF.

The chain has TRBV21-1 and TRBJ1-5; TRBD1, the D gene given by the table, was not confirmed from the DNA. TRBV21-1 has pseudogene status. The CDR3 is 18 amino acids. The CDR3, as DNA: TGTGCCAGCAGACCGGGACAGGGGGCCATGGTAAGGAATCAGCCCCAGCATTTT. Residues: CASRPGQGAMVRNQPQHF.

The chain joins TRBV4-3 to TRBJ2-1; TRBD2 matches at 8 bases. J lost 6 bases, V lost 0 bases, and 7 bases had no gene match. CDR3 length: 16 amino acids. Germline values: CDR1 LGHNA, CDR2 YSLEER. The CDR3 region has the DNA TGCGCCAGCAGCCAAGATTTACGGGGGGGCGGCAATGAGCAGTTCTTC. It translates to CASSQDLRGGGNEQFF.

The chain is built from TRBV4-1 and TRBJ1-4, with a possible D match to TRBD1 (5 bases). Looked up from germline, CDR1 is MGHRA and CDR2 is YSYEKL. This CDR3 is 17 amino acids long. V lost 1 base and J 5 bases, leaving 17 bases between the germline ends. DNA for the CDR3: TGCGCCAGCAGCCAAGTCCGAAGACAGCTTAAAAATGAAAAACTGTTTTTT. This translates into CASSQVRRQLKNEKLFF.

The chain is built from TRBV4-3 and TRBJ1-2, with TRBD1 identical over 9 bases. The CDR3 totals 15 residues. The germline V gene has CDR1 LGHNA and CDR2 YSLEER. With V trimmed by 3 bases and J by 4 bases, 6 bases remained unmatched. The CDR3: CASSQTRGQGYGYTF. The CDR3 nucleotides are TGCGCCAGCAGCCAGACCCGGGGACAGGGCTATGGCTACACCTTC.

Written as DNA, the CDR3 is TGTGCCAGCAGCCCCCCCGTAGATACGCAGTATTTT. It encodes CASSPPVDTQYF. J is TRBJ2-3 and V is TRBV7-2; D gene unclear. Germline V gene sequence: CDR1 SGHTA, CDR2 FQGNSA. Trimming removed 5 bases from V and 5 bases from J, with 8 bases in between. There are 12 residues in the CDR3.

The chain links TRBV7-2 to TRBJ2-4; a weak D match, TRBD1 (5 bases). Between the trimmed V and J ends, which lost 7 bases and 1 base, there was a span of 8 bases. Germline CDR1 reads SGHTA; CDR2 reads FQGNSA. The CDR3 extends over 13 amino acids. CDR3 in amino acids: CASTQGAKNIQYF. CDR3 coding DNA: TGTGCCAGCACCCAGGGTGCCAAAAACATTCAGTACTTC. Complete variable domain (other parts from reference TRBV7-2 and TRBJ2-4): GAGVSQSPSNKVTEKGKDVELRCDPISGHTALYWYRQSLGQGLEFLIYFQGNSAPDKSGLPSDRFSAERTGGSVSTLTIQRTQQEDSAVYLCASTQGAKNIQYFGAGTRLSVL.

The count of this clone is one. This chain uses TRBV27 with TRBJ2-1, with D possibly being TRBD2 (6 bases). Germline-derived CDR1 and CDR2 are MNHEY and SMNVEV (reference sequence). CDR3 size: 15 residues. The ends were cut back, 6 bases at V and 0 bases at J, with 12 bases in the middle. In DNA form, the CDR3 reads TGTGCCAGCAGGCTCACTAGCAACTCCTACAATGAGCAGTTCTTC. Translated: CASRLTSNSYNEQFF.

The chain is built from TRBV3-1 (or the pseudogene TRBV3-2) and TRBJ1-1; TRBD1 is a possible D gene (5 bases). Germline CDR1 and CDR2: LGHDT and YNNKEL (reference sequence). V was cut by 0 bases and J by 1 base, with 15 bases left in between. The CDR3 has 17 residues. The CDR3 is CASSQEGQGWWNTEAFF. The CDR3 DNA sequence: TGTGCCAGCAGCCAAGAAGGGCAGGGCTGGTGGAACACTGAAGCTTTCTTT.

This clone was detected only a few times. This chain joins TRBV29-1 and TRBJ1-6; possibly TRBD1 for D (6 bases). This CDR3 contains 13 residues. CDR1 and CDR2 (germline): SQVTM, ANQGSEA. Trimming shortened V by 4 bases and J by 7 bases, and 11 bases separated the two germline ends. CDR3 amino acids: CSVGAGDNSPLHF. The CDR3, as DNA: TGCAGCGTTGGCGCAGGGGACAATTCACCCCTCCACTTT.

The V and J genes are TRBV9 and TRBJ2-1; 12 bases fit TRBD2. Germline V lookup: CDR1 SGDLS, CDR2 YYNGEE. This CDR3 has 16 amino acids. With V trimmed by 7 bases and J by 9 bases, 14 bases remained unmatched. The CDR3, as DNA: TGTGCCAGCGGGTACCGGACTAGCGGGATCAGCAGTGAGCAGTTCTTC. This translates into CASGYRTSGISSEQFF.

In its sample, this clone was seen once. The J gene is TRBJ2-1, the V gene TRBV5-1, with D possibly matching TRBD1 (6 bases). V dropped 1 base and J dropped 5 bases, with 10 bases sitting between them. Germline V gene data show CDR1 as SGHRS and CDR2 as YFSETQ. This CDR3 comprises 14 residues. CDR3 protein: CASSLQGPDNEQFF. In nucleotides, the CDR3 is TGCGCCAGCAGCTTGCAGGGGCCGGACAATGAGCAGTTCTTC.

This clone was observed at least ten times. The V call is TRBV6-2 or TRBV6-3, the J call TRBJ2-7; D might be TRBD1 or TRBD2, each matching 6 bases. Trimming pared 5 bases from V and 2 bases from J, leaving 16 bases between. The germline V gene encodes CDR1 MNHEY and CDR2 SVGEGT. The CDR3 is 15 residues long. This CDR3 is CASSRGLVRTYEQYF. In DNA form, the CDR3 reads TGTGCCAGCAGTCGGGGGCTAGTAAGGACCTACGAGCAGTACTTC.